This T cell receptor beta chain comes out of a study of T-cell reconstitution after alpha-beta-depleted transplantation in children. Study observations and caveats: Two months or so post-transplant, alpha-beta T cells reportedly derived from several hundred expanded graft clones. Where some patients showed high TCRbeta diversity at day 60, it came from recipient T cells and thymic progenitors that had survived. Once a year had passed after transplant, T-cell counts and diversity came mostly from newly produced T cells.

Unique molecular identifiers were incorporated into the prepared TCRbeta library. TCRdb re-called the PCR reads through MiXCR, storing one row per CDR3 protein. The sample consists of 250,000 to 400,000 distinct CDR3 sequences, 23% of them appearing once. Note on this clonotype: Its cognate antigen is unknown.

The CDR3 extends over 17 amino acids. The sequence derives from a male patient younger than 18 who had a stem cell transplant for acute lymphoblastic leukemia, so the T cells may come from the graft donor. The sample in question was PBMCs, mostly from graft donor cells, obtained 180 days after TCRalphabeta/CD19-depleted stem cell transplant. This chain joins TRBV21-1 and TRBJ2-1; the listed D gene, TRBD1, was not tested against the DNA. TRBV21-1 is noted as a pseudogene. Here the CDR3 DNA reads TGTGCCAGCAGCAAAGGCCGTAACGGGGGAATTTCTAATGAGCAGTTCTTC. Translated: CASSKGRNGGISNEQFF.